The 26 T cell receptor beta chains in this list originate from one sample, sequenced in a study of CD8 T cells in ankylosing spondylitis. MiXCR, run by TCRdb on the 5' RACE reads, gives a single entry per CDR3 protein. Counted here are a few hundred thousand distinct CDR3 sequences, roughly 10% occurring once; the ten biggest clones make up under 25%. Sequencing input: blood, either unsorted or a sorted T cell fraction (not recorded which). All receptors derive from a male donor with ankylosing spondylitis or in good health (not recorded which).

Worth noting for this clonotype: With a much larger clone just one base away, this may be a read error. This chain connects TRBV6-1 to TRBJ1-4, with TRBD1 as a possible D gene (5 bases). The CDR3 is 15 residues long. Germline V gene data show CDR1 as MNHNS and CDR2 as SASEGT. The CDR3 is CASSEAGRGSEILFF. Written as DNA, the CDR3 is TGTGCCAGCAGTGAAGCGGGACGGGGAAGTGAAATACTGTTTTTT.

This clonotype was seen ten or more times. The rearrangement uses TRBV9 and TRBJ1-4, with D possibly being TRBD1 (6 bases). CDR3 length: 16 amino acids. Germline V lookup: CDR1 SGDLS, CDR2 YYNGEE. V lost 3 bases and J 8 bases, leaving 20 bases between the germline ends. The CDR3 sequence: CASSARPDSSWEKLFF. The CDR3, as DNA: TGTGCCAGCAGCGCCCGACCGGACAGCTCATGGGAAAAACTGTTTTTT.

The sample holds many counts of this clonotype. The chain recombines TRBV7-8 with TRBJ1-6, with D hard to call. V lost 10 bases and J 0 bases, leaving 13 bases between the germline ends. Germline CDR1 reads SGHVS; CDR2 reads FQNEAQ. The CDR3 is 15 residues long. The CDR3 protein is CATGALSSYNSPLHF. The CDR3 nucleotides are TGTGCCACCGGCGCCCTCAGCTCCTATAATTCACCCCTCCACTTT.

This clonotype was recorded at least ten times. CDR3 residues: CASSGPYNEQFF. In DNA form, the CDR3 reads TGTGCCAGCAGCGGGCCTTACAATGAGCAGTTCTTC. V gene TRBV12-3 or TRBV12-4 combines with J gene TRBJ2-1; no definite D call. This CDR3 contains 12 residues. Trimming removed 6 bases from V and 4 bases from J, with 7 bases in between.

This clonotype was recorded many times. This chain links TRBV10-3 with TRBJ2-2; D is unclear. CDR1 and CDR2 (germline): ENHRY, SYGVKD. The CDR3 runs 18 residues. V lost 4 bases and J lost 0, with 18 bases in between. CDR3 protein: CAISGPPLGLPNTGELFF. The CDR3 coding sequence is TGTGCCATCAGTGGGCCCCCCTTGGGGTTACCGAACACCGGGGAGCTGTTTTTT.

This clonotype has at least ten counts. This chain links TRBV12-3 or TRBV12-4 with TRBJ2-2; D is undetermined. Trimming stripped 2 bases from V and 1 base from J, with 5 bases between. This CDR3 region has 14 residues. CDR3 coding DNA: TGTGCCAGCAGTTTATCGGAGAACACCGGGGAGCTGTTTTTT. Its translation: CASSLSENTGELFF.

The genes are TRBV5-1 and TRBJ2-5, with 8 bases identical to TRBD1. This CDR3 is 14 amino acids long. Germline V lookup: CDR1 SGHRS, CDR2 YFSETQ. V dropped 0 bases and J dropped 5; count of bases not matched to a gene: 3. The CDR3: CASSLDRGAETQYF. DNA for the CDR3: TGCGCCAGCAGCTTGGACAGGGGGGCTGAGACCCAGTACTTC.

This clonotype was seen ten or more times. This chain links TRBV12-3 or TRBV12-4 with TRBJ1-5; D not resolved. The CDR3 is 13 amino acids. V was shortened by 7 bases and J by 3 bases, with 10 bases between the two germline ends. Here the CDR3 reads CASMGSTNQPQHF. The CDR3 DNA sequence: TGTGCCAGCATGGGGTCTACCAATCAGCCCCAGCATTTT.

In its sample, this clonotype was seen a few times. The rearrangement joins TRBV7-3 to TRBJ2-2, with TRBD2 matching over 9 bases. Germline trimming cut 5 bases from V and 1 base from J; bases unmatched to any gene: 11. CDR3 length: 18 residues. Germline V CDR1 and CDR2: SGHTA, FQGTGA. CDR3 nucleotides: TGTGCCAGCAGCCCCCCGGCGGGGGGGATGTTGAACACCGGGGAGCTGTTTTTT. Amino acids: CASSPPAGGMLNTGELFF.

As to this clonotype: Since a much larger clone is just one base distant, this may be a read error. The V call is TRBV7-3, the J call TRBJ2-1; no reliable D call. This CDR3 has 16 residues. CDR1 SGHTA and CDR2 FQGTGA come from the germline V gene. Trimming cost V 3 bases and J 0 bases, with 12 bases left between them. The CDR3 loop is CASSFDVRPSYNEQFF. The CDR3 DNA is TGTGCCAGCAGCTTCGACGTGAGACCCTCCTACAATGAGCAGTTCTTC. Full variable domain (missing parts from reference TRBV7-3 and TRBJ2-1): GAGVSQTPSNKVTEKGKYVELRCDPISGHTALYWYRQSLGQGPEFLIYFQGTGAADDSGLPNDRFFAVRPEGSVSTLKIQRTERGDSAVYLCASSFDVRPSYNEQFFGPGTRLTVL.

There are many counts of this clonotype. This chain joins TRBV20-1 and TRBJ2-5; 7 bases match TRBD1. Germline CDR1 reads DFQATT; CDR2 reads SNEGSKA (reference sequence). The CDR3 sequence is 17 residues long. Losses at the gene ends were 0 bases for V and 1 base for J; bases not matched to a gene: 11. The CDR3 spells CSARDPNSYRGQETQYF. CDR3 bases: TGCAGTGCTAGAGACCCCAATTCATACAGGGGCCAAGAGACCCAGTACTTC.

On this clonotype: A read error may produce the germline difference seen at one junction end. This sequence joins TRBV7-2 and TRBJ2-3; a weak D match, TRBD2 (7 bases). From germline, CDR1 is SGHTA and CDR2 FQGNSA. CDR3 length: 15 amino acids. The CDR3 sequence is CATSLGGAGSDTQYF. As DNA, the CDR3 is TGTGCCACCAGCTTGGGGGGGGCCGGCTCGGATACGCAGTATTTT. The full variable domain, with the rest looked up from reference TRBV7-2 and TRBJ2-3, is GAGVSQSPSNKVTEKGKDVELRCDPISGHTALYWYRQSLGQGLEFLIYFQGNSAPDKSGLPSDRFSAERTGGSVSTLTIQRTQQEDSAVYLCATSLGGAGSDTQYFGPGTRLTVL.

This clonotype was counted at least ten times. The chain employs TRBV7-3 and TRBJ1-1, with D maybe TRBD1 (5 bases). The CDR3 contains 13 residues. V shed 7 bases and J shed 5 bases, with 14 bases lying between them. Germline V gene data show CDR1 as SGHTA and CDR2 as FQGTGA. CDR3 in amino acids: CASTRTQGTEAFF. Written as DNA, the CDR3 is TGTGCCAGCACCCGCACGCAGGGAACTGAAGCTTTCTTT.

This clonotype has a count of ten or more. V usage is TRBV5-1 and J usage is TRBJ2-1; TRBD2 matches 9 bases. Germline V gene lookup returns CDR1 SGHRS and CDR2 YFSETQ. The CDR3 extends over 18 amino acids. The V and J ends lost 1 base and 0 bases, in that order; junction bases with no gene match: 8. CDR3 in DNA: TGCGCCAGCAGCTTGCCTAGCGGGGTCACTCACTCCTACAATGAGCAGTTCTTC. Translated: CASSLPSGVTHSYNEQFF.

There are many counts of this clonotype. This chain uses TRBV20-1 with TRBJ2-2; D may be TRBD1 (5 bases). Germline CDR1 DFQATT, CDR2 SNEGSKA (reference sequence). Trimming stripped 5 bases from V and 4 bases from J, with 14 bases between. The CDR3 consists of 14 residues. CDR3 sequence reads: CSALQGSGTGELFF. The CDR3 DNA follows: TGCAGTGCTTTGCAGGGTTCGGGCACCGGGGAGCTGTTTTTT.

This clonotype was counted only a few times. V usage is TRBV12-3 or TRBV12-4 and J usage is TRBJ1-2; 9 bases are a match to TRBD1. V was pared by 5 bases and J by 7 bases, with 5 bases of the junction left unmatched. The CDR3 consists of 13 residues. This chain's CDR3 is CASSRTGGTGYTF. In DNA form, the CDR3 reads TGTGCCAGCAGTCGCACAGGGGGCACTGGCTACACCTTC.

The rearrangement uses TRBV7-6 and TRBJ2-5, with D possibly matching TRBD1 (6 bases). This CDR3 comprises 14 residues. V lost 5 bases to trimming and J lost 4 bases, with 14 bases between them. The germline CDR1 and CDR2 sequences are SGHVS and FNYEAQ. The DNA of the CDR3 is TGTGCCAGCAGCCCCACAGGGCTAGGAGAGACCCAGTACTTC. Its protein product is CASSPTGLGETQYF.

With regard to this clonotype: This could be a read error, since a much larger clone is one nucleotide away. The rearrangement joins TRBV7-6 to TRBJ2-1; TRBD2 matches 11 bases. Germline CDR1 is SGHVS and CDR2 is FNYEAQ. J was trimmed by 10 bases and V by 5 bases; bases with no gene match: 7. The CDR3 has 14 residues. The CDR3 region is CASSRRTSGLEQFF. The DNA of the CDR3 is TGTGCCAGCAGCAGACGGACTAGCGGGCTAGAGCAGTTCTTC.

The chain has TRBV5-1 and TRBJ2-5; D uncertain. The length of the CDR3 is 17 residues. Trimming pared 0 bases from V and 4 bases from J, leaving 19 bases between. Germline V gives CDR1 SGHRS, CDR2 YFSETQ. The DNA for the CDR3 is TGCGCCAGCAGCTTGGGTAGGGAAGGCGCCACCGGAGAGACCCAGTACTTC. This encodes CASSLGREGATGETQYF.

This clonotype was recorded at least ten times. The V gene is TRBV5-1, the J gene TRBJ1-3; D unresolved. The CDR3 has 13 amino acids. Germline CDR1 and CDR2: SGHRS and YFSETQ. The V end was cut by 4 bases, the J end by 1 base, with 6 bases between. The CDR3: CASSEVSGNTIYF. DNA for the CDR3: TGCGCCAGCAGCGAAGTATCTGGAAACACCATATATTTT.

This clonotype was seen at least ten times. V is TRBV7-9 and J is TRBJ1-2; D perhaps matches TRBD1 (6 bases). Germline V lookup: CDR1 SEHNR, CDR2 FQNEAQ (reference sequence). The CDR3 is 14 residues long. The V and J ends lost 5 bases and 7 bases respectively, with 17 bases between them. CDR3 protein: CASSRQENTGGYTF. Written as DNA, the CDR3 is TGTGCCAGCAGCCGACAGGAGAATACTGGTGGCTACACCTTC.

About this clonotype itself: This may be a read error, as it is one base from a much larger clone. The CDR3 nucleotides are TGTGCCAGCAGCTTTGCGGGGGGGCTCGAGACCCAGTACTTC. The encoded protein is CASSFAGGLETQYF. This chain links TRBV7-2 with TRBJ2-5; 9 bases fit TRBD2. There are 14 residues in the CDR3. Germline V gene data show CDR1 as SGHTA and CDR2 as FQGNSA. The J segment lost 5 bases and the V segment lost 3 bases, leaving 4 bases of the junction unmatched.

This clonotype has at least ten counts. The chain carries TRBV7-6 and TRBJ2-1; D gene ambiguous. Germline V gene data show CDR1 as SGHVS and CDR2 as FNYEAQ. This CDR3 spans 13 amino acids. With 4 bases removed from V and 3 bases from J, the gap between germline ends came to 7 bases. The chain's CDR3 is CASSSNSYNEQFF. The CDR3 coding sequence is TGTGCCAGCAGCTCAAACAGCTACAATGAGCAGTTCTTC.

The V call is TRBV20-1, the J call TRBJ1-2; no firm D call. The CDR3 is made up of 13 amino acids. Trimming removed 0 bases at V and 0 bases at J, with 5 bases between. Germline CDR1 and CDR2: DFQATT and SNEGSKA (reference sequence). The CDR3 region is CSAREGTNYGYTF. CDR3 in DNA: TGCAGTGCTAGAGAAGGCACTAACTATGGCTACACCTTC.

This clonotype has just one count. The V gene is TRBV27, the J gene TRBJ2-1, with a weak D call TRBD1 (6 bases). The germline CDR1 and CDR2 sequences are MNHEY and SMNVEV (reference sequence). Deletions cut 2 bases from V and 4 bases from J, with 15 bases between. The CDR3 extends over 16 amino acids. The CDR3 nucleotides read TGTGCCAGCAGTTTACGATGGGACAATTATTACAATGAGCAGTTCTTC. This encodes CASSLRWDNYYNEQFF.

This clonotype was picked up many times. The V gene is TRBV10-3, the J gene TRBJ2-7; 7 nucleotides match TRBD1. Trimming cost V 6 bases and J 0 bases; bases outside gene matches: 20. Germline CDR1 ENHRY, CDR2 SYGVKD. This CDR3 contains 19 residues. In nucleotides, the CDR3 is TGTGCCATCAGCAGCCGGGACAGTATTTATGGGGCTACCTCCTACGAGCAGTACTTC. Translated, it gives CAISSRDSIYGATSYEQYF.